This T cell receptor beta chain was identified in a study of blood T cell repertoires in COVID-19. Original data processing: Amplification of reference gene primers provided the estimated nucleated cell counts. The method was immunoSEQ multiplex PCR; TCRdb's version includes in-frame clones alone and lacks a portion of them. That table furnishes V, J and clone size, whereas the DNA furnished D and trimming. The sample contains roughly 180,000 clones, 81% of which appear only once. This clone was observed a single time. Ages ranged from about 18 to 89 years, with residence in more than 20 US areas. Cohorts were assigned according to the clinical history that participants reported. Germline V CDR1 and CDR2: SQVTM, ANQGSEA. The CDR3 is made up of 12 amino acids. Trimming removed 4 bases from V and 7 bases from J, with 13 bases in between.

The rearrangement uses TRBV29-1 and TRBJ1-2; D is perhaps TRBD1 (6 bases). This TCR was sampled from a woman aged 35 to 49 with acute COVID-19. The sample taken for sequencing was PBMCs or T cells enriched from blood (not recorded which). CDR3 protein: CSVGSGASGYTF. Here the CDR3 DNA reads TGCAGCGTTGGGTCAGGGGCGAGTGGCTACACCTTC.